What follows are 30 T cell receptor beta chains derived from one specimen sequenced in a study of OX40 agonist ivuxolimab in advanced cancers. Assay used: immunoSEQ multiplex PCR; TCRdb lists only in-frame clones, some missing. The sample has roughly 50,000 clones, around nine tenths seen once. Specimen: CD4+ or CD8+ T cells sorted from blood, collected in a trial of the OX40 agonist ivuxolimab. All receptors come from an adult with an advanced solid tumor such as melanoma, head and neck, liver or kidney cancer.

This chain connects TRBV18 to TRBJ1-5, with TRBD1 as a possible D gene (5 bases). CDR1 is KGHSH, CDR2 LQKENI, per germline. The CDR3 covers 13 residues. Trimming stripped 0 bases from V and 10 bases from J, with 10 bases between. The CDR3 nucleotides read TGTGCCAGCTCACCACCGGCCGGGGCCCCCCAGCATTTT. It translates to CASSPPAGAPQHF.

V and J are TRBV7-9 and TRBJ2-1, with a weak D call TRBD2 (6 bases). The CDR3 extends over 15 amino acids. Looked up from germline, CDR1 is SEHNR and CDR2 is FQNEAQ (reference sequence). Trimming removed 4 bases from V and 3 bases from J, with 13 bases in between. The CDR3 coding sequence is TGTGCCAGCAGCTCGGGACTCGGGGTCTACAATGAGCAGTTCTTC. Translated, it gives CASSSGLGVYNEQFF.

The DNA of the CDR3 is TGCGCCAGCAGCTCCGGGACAGGGGAACGCGAGCAGTACTTC. Its protein is CASSSGTGEREQYF. The chain recombines TRBV5-1 with TRBJ2-7, with TRBD1 matching 10 bases. Trimming cost V 3 bases and J 6 bases; bases outside gene matches: 6. This CDR3 comprises 14 residues. CDR1 is SGHRS, CDR2 YFSETQ, per germline.

The CDR3 sequence is CASSQESGTGFHEQYF. DNA of the CDR3: TGTGCCAGCAGCCAAGAGTCCGGGACAGGGTTCCACGAGCAGTACTTC. The chain is built from TRBV4-2 and TRBJ2-7, with 9 nucleotides matching TRBD1. This CDR3 spans 16 amino acids. J lost 5 bases, V lost 0 bases, and 8 bases had no gene match. Germline V gives CDR1 LGHNA, CDR2 YNFKEQ.

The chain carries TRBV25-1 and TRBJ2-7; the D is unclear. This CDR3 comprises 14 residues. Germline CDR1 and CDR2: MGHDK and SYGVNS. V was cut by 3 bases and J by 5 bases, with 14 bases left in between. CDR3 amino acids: CASSDADILDEQYF. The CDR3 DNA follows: TGTGCCAGCAGTGATGCCGACATCCTAGACGAGCAGTACTTC.

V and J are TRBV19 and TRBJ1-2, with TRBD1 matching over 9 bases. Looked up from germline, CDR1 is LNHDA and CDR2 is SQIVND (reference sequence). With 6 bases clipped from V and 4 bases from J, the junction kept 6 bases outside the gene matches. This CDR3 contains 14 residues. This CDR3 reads CASSSQGAVYGYTF. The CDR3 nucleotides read TGTGCCAGTAGCTCACAGGGGGCCGTCTATGGCTACACCTTC.

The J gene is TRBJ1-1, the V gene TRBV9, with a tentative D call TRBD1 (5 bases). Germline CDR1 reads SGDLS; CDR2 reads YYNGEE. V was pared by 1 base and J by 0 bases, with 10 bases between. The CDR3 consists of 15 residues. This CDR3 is CASSVMTELNTEAFF. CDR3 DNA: TGTGCCAGCAGCGTAATGACAGAATTGAACACTGAAGCTTTCTTT.

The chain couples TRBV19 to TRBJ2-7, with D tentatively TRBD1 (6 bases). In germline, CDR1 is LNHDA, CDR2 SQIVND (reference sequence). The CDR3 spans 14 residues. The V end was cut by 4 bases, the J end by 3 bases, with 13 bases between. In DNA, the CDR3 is TGTGCCAGTAGTAGGGCAGGGGCGGACTACGAGCAGTACTTC. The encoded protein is CASSRAGADYEQYF.

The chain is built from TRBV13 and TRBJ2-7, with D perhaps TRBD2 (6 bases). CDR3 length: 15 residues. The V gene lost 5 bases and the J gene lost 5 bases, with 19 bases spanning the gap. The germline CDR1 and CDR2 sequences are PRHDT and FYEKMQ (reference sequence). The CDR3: CASSPSGTLGHEQYF. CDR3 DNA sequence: TGTGCCAGCAGCCCTAGTGGGACTTTGGGCCACGAGCAGTACTTC.

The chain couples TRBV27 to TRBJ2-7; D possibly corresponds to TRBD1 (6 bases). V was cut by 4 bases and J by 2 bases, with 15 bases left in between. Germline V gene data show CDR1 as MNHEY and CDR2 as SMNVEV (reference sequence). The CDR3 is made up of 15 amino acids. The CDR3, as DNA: TGTGCCAGCAGTTCGGACAGCCTGAATACCTACGAGCAGTACTTC. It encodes CASSSDSLNTYEQYF.

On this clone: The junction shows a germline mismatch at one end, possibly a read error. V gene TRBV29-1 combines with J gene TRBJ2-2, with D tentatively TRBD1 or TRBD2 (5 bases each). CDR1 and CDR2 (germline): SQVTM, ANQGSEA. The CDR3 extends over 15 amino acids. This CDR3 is CGVEDPGPSTGELFF. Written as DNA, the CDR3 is TGCGGCGTTGAAGACCCGGGACCGAGTACCGGGGAGCTGTTTTTT.

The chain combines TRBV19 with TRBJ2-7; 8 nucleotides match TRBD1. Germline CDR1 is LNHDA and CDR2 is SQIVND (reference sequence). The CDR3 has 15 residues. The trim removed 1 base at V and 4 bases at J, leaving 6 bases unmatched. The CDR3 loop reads CASSIGRGQPYEQYF. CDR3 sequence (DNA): TGTGCCAGTAGTATAGGCAGGGGGCAACCTTACGAGCAGTACTTC.

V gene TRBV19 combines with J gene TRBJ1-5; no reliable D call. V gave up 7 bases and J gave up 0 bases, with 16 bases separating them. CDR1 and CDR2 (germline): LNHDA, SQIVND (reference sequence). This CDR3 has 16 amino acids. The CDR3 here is CASTPIREDSNQPQHF. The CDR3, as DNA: TGTGCCAGTACCCCCATCAGAGAAGATAGCAATCAGCCCCAGCATTTT.

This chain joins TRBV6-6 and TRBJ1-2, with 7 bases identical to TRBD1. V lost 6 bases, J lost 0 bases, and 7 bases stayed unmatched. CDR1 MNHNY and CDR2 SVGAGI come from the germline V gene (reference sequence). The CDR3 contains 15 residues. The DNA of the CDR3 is TGTGCCAGCAGAAGCCGGGACAGCTCTAACTATGGCTACACCTTC. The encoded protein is CASRSRDSSNYGYTF.

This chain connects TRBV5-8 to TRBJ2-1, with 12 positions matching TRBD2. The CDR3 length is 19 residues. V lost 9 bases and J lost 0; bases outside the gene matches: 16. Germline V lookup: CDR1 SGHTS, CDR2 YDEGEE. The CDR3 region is CATYTSLAGGPSSYNEQFF. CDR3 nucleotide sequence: TGTGCCACCTACACATCACTAGCGGGAGGCCCAAGCTCCTACAATGAGCAGTTCTTC. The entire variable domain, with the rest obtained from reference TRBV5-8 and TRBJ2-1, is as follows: EAGVTQSPTHLIKTRGQQATLRCSPISGHTSVYWYQQALGLGLQFLLWYDEGEERNRGNFPPRFSGRQFPNYSSELNVNALELEDSALYLCATYTSLAGGPSSYNEQFFGPGTRLTVL.

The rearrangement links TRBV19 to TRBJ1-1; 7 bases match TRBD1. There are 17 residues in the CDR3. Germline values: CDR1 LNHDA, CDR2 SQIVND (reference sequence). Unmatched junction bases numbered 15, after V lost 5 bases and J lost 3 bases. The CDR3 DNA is TGTGCCAGTAGTCCTCGTCCCGGGACAGAGAGGGACACTGAAGCTTTCTTT. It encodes CASSPRPGTERDTEAFF.

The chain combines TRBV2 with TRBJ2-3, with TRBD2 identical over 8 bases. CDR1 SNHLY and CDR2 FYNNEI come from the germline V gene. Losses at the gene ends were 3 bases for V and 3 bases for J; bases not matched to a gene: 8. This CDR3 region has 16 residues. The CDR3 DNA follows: TGTGCCAGCAGTGAGTGGGGTACTAGCGGAACAGATACGCAGTATTTT. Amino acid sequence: CASSEWGTSGTDTQYF.

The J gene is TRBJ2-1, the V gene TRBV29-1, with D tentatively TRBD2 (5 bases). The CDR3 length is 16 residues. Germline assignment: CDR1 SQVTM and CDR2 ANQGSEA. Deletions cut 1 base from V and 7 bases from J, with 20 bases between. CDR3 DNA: TGCAGCGTTGAAGGGTTAGAGGGAGCGGCTGGGAATGAGCAGTTCTTC. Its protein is CSVEGLEGAAGNEQFF.

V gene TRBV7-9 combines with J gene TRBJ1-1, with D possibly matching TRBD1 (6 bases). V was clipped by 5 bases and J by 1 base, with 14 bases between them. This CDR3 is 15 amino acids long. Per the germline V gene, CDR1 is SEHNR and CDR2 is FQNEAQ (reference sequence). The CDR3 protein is CASSPRTERNTEAFF. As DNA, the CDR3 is TGTGCCAGCAGCCCGAGGACAGAGAGGAACACTGAAGCTTTCTTT.

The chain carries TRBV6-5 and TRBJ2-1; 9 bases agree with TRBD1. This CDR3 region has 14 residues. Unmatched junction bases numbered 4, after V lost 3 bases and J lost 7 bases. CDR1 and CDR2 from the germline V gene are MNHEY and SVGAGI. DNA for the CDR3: TGTGCCAGCAGTTATGGGACAGGGTGGAATGAGCAGTTCTTC. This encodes CASSYGTGWNEQFF.

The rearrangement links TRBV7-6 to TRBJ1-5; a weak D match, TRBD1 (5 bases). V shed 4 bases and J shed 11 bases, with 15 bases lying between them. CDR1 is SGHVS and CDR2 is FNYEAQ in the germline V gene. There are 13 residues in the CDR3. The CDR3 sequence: CASSSGTGPAQHF. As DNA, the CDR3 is TGTGCCAGCAGCTCGGGGACCGGGCCGGCCCAGCATTTT.

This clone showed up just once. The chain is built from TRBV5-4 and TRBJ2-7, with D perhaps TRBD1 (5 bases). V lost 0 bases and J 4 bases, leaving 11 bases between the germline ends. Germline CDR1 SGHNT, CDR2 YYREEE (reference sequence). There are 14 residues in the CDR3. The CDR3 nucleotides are TGTGCCAGCAGCTTGGAGGGCAGGGCTTACGAGCAGTACTTC. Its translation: CASSLEGRAYEQYF.

CDR3 region: CSVDGGRGPYNEQFF. CDR3 DNA sequence: TGCAGCGTTGATGGCGGGAGGGGCCCCTACAATGAGCAGTTCTTC. The chain joins TRBV29-1 to TRBJ2-1; 9 bases are a match to TRBD2. V lost 3 bases and J lost 2; bases outside the gene matches: 5. The CDR3 runs to 15 residues. CDR1 SQVTM and CDR2 ANQGSEA come from the germline V gene.

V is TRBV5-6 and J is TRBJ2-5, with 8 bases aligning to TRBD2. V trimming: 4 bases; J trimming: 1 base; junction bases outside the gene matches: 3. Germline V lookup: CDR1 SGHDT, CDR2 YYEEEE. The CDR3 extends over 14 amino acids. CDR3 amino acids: CASSPGGAQETQYF. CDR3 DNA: TGTGCCAGCAGCCCGGGGGGGGCCCAAGAGACCCAGTACTTC.

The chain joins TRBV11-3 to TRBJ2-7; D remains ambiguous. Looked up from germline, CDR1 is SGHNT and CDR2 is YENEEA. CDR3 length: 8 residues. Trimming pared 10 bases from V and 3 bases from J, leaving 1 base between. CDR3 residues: CANYEQYF. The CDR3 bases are TGTGCCAACTACGAGCAGTACTTC.

The CDR3 nucleotides are TGTGCCAGCAGCTTTGAAGTCGGGAGAGCGGCCGGGGAGCTGTTTTTT. It yields the protein CASSFEVGRAAGELFF. The genes are TRBV7-9 and TRBJ2-2; TRBD2 might be the D (6 bases). In germline, CDR1 is SEHNR, CDR2 FQNEAQ (reference sequence). Deletions cut 3 bases from V and 6 bases from J, with 17 bases between. The CDR3 is 16 residues long.

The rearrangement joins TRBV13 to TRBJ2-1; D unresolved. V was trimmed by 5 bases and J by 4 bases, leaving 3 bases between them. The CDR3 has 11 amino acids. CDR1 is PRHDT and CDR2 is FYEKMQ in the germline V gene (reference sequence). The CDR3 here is CASSQYNEQFF. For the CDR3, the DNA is TGTGCCAGCAGCCAATACAATGAGCAGTTCTTC.

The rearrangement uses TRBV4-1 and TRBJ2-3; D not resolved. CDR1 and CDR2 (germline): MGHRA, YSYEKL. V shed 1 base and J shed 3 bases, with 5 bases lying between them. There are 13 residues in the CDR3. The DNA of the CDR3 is TGCGCCAGCAGCCAAGGTTTAACAGATACGCAGTATTTT. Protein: CASSQGLTDTQYF.

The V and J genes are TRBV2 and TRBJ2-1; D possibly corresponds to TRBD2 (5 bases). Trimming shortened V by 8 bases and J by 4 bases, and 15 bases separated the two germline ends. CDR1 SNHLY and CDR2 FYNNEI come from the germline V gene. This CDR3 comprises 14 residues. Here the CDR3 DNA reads TGTGCCAGCGGAGAGGGCTCGTCGTACAATGAGCAGTTCTTC. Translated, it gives CASGEGSSYNEQFF.

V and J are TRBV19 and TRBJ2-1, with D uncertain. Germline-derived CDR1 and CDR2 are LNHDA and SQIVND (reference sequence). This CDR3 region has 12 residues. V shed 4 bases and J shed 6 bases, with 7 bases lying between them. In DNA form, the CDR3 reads TGTGCCAGTAGTAACAACATCAATGAGCAGTTCTTC. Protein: CASSNNINEQFF.